The 31 T cell receptor beta chains below come from one sample, sequenced in a study of blood T cell repertoires in COVID-19 (dated by TCRdb to about 2020). The library was prepared using the immunoSEQ multiplex PCR assay. TCRdb obtained this table from immuneACCESS and retained in-frame rearrangements with V and J assigned. These tables miss some clones; where compared with another copy, unresolved V genes account for less than half of the shortfall, and the remainder is unexplained. The sample table lists over 150,000 clones, around 80% of them with a count of one. The top ten constitute 5.5% to 8% of the sample. The specimen was peripheral blood. The receptor set was obtained from a middle-aged woman with COVID-19, enrolled during active disease.

The chain combines TRBV9 with TRBJ2-7; no definite D call. CDR1 and CDR2 from the germline V gene are SGDLS and YYNGEE. Trimming left V 1 base short and J 2 bases short, with 13 bases between. The CDR3 extends over 15 amino acids. The CDR3 protein is CASSVRSSPAYEQYF. The CDR3 nucleotides read TGTGCCAGCAGCGTAAGGAGCTCCCCGGCCTACGAGCAGTACTTC.

The genes are TRBV3-1 (or the pseudogene TRBV3-2) and TRBJ1-2; D gene ambiguous. The CDR3 has 12 residues. Trimming took off 6 bases at V and 0 bases at J, with 5 bases between the two ends. Germline V gene lookup returns CDR1 LGHDT and CDR2 YNNKEL (reference sequence). The CDR3 DNA follows: TGTGCCAGCAGTTTAGCTAACTATGGCTACACCTTC. It codes for CASSLANYGYTF.

The chain couples TRBV19 to TRBJ2-1; 13 positions match TRBD2. V was pared by 7 bases and J by 14 bases, with 11 bases of the junction left unmatched. From germline, CDR1 is LNHDA and CDR2 SQIVND (reference sequence). The CDR3 runs 14 residues. The CDR3 nucleotides are TGTGCCAGTACGGGACTAGCGGGAAAGGGCAGAGAGTTCTTC. It is translated as CASTGLAGKGREFF.

The rearrangement links TRBV9 to TRBJ2-2; 8 bases are a match to TRBD1. The germline gives CDR1 SGDLS, CDR2 YYNGEE. The CDR3 length is 16 residues. With 4 bases clipped from V and 3 bases from J, the junction kept 8 bases outside the gene matches. The CDR3 nucleotides read TGTGCCAGCAGCCCCCACCGGACAGGGTACACCGGGGAGCTGTTTTTT. Protein product: CASSPHRTGYTGELFF.

The chain joins TRBV7-9 to TRBJ1-1; no clear D. CDR3 length equals 14 residues. The ends were cut back, 3 bases at V and 0 bases at J, with 8 bases in the middle. Germline-derived CDR1 and CDR2 are SEHNR and FQNEAQ (reference sequence). The CDR3 sequence is CASSFDTLNTEAFF. The CDR3 DNA reads as TGTGCCAGCAGCTTCGACACCTTGAACACTGAAGCTTTCTTT.

The CDR3 loop reads CASSETGGGVDTQYF. CDR3 in DNA: TGTGCCAGCAGTGAAACTGGCGGGGGGGTAGATACGCAGTATTTT. V gene TRBV6-4 combines with J gene TRBJ2-3, with TRBD2 identical over 9 bases. This CDR3 spans 15 amino acids. Per germline, CDR1 MRHNA and CDR2 SNTAGT. Losses at the gene ends were 3 bases for V and 5 bases for J; bases not matched to a gene: 6.

The chain recombines TRBV14 with TRBJ2-1; D is perhaps TRBD2 (5 bases). CDR3 length: 16 amino acids. The V end lost 0 bases, the J end lost 6 bases, and 15 bases lay between the germline ends. CDR1 is SGHDN and CDR2 is FVKESK in the germline V gene. The CDR3 loop reads CASSQETTSFPNEQFF. Here the CDR3 DNA reads TGTGCCAGCAGCCAAGAAACTACTAGTTTTCCCAATGAGCAGTTCTTC.

Only one count was recorded for this clone. This chain connects TRBV6-5 to TRBJ1-5; D perhaps matches TRBD1 (6 bases). The germline gives CDR1 MNHEY, CDR2 SVGAGI. There are 15 residues in the CDR3. The V end was cut by 4 bases, the J end by 4 bases, with 14 bases between. CDR3: CASSWAGARNQPQHF. The CDR3 DNA reads as TGTGCCAGCAGTTGGGCGGGGGCGAGGAATCAGCCCCAGCATTTT.

This clone has just a few counts. The chain recombines TRBV13 with TRBJ1-3; TRBD1 aligns across 8 bases. The CDR3 is 16 residues long. V shed 5 bases and J 2 bases; nucleotides not matched to a gene: 8. CDR1 and CDR2 from the germline V gene are PRHDT and FYEKMQ (reference sequence). Written as DNA, the CDR3 is TGTGCCAGCAGCCTCGATAGGACAGGGACTGGAAACACCATATATTTT. As protein: CASSLDRTGTGNTIYF.

The V and J genes are TRBV19 and TRBJ1-5; TRBD1 agrees at 8 bases. Germline V gives CDR1 LNHDA, CDR2 SQIVND (reference sequence). Germline trimming cut 7 bases from V and 4 bases from J; bases unmatched to any gene: 6. The CDR3 runs to 14 residues. CDR3 nucleotides: TGTGCCAGTACCAGGGACAGGTGGAATCAGCCCCAGCATTTT. This encodes CASTRDRWNQPQHF.

The chain joins TRBV5-1 to TRBJ1-1, with D maybe TRBD1 (6 bases). The CDR3 is 13 residues long. CDR1 is SGHRS, CDR2 YFSETQ, per germline. The V and J ends lost 4 bases and 3 bases respectively, with 10 bases between them. CDR3 nucleotide sequence: TGCGCCAGCAGCGGCCCAGGGGACACTGAAGCTTTCTTT. Translation: CASSGPGDTEAFF.

The chain employs TRBV29-1 and TRBJ2-3; 9 bases map to TRBD1. The ends lost 6 bases at V and 6 bases at J; junction bases unmatched: 7. Per the germline V gene, CDR1 is SQVTM and CDR2 is ANQGSEA. The CDR3 consists of 13 residues. The DNA for the CDR3 is TGCAGCGTGACGGGACAGGGCTTGGATACGCAGTATTTT. Amino acid sequence: CSVTGQGLDTQYF.

V usage is TRBV4-1 and J usage is TRBJ1-1, with a tentative D call TRBD1 (5 bases). The V and J ends lost 0 bases and 0 bases respectively, with 11 bases between them. Germline values: CDR1 MGHRA, CDR2 YSYEKL. This CDR3 comprises 16 residues. CDR3 sequence: CASSQDGRGMNTEAFF. The CDR3 DNA reads as TGCGCCAGCAGCCAAGATGGGCGGGGCATGAACACTGAAGCTTTCTTT.

J is TRBJ2-7 and V is TRBV4-1, with 10 bases that match TRBD1. CDR3 size: 15 residues. V lost 5 bases and J lost 7; bases outside the gene matches: 11. From germline, CDR1 is MGHRA and CDR2 YSYEKL. The CDR3 DNA sequence: TGCGCCAGCAGCGGCCGGGACAGGGGTTCCTTAGAGCAGTACTTC. This encodes CASSGRDRGSLEQYF.

This clone has only one observation. V and J are TRBV4-1 and TRBJ1-2; D might be TRBD1 (5 bases). Germline V gene lookup returns CDR1 MGHRA and CDR2 YSYEKL. V lost 1 base to trimming and J lost 4 bases, with 13 bases between them. The length of the CDR3 is 15 residues. The CDR3 sequence is CASSQGSGTSYGYTF. DNA of the CDR3: TGCGCCAGCAGCCAAGGGTCAGGGACTAGCTATGGCTACACCTTC.

This chain's CDR3 is CASSEGSWRGSPSDTQYF. CDR3 sequence (DNA): TGTGCCAGCAGTGAAGGGTCGTGGAGGGGATCCCCTTCAGATACGCAGTATTTT. The chain employs TRBV6-1 and TRBJ2-3, with a possible D match to TRBD2 (6 bases). The CDR3 is made up of 18 amino acids. Deletions cut 1 base from V and 4 bases from J, with 21 bases between. The germline V gene encodes CDR1 MNHNS and CDR2 SASEGT.

The chain links TRBV4-2 to TRBJ1-1, with D uncertain. CDR1 is LGHNA and CDR2 is YNFKEQ in the germline V gene. The CDR3 has 16 residues. Trimming removed 0 bases at V and 5 bases at J, with 16 bases between. Here the CDR3 reads CASSQEYGWVRTEAFF. The CDR3 nucleotides read TGTGCCAGCAGCCAAGAATATGGGTGGGTGAGGACTGAAGCTTTCTTT.

As DNA, the CDR3 is TGTGCCAGCATAGGAGGGGGGGGTACAATTAAGCAGTACTTC. As protein: CASIGGGGTIKQYF. The chain couples TRBV6-6 to TRBJ2-7; D perhaps matches TRBD2 (7 bases). Germline values: CDR1 MNHNY, CDR2 SVGAGI (reference sequence). The CDR3 extends over 14 amino acids. The V gene lost 7 bases and the J gene lost 8 bases, with 21 bases spanning the gap.

In DNA, the CDR3 is TGTGCCAGCAGCCTAGACGACAGAAACATTCAGTACTTC. Its protein product is CASSLDDRNIQYF. The chain carries TRBV7-3 and TRBJ2-4; possible D gene TRBD1, 5 bases. This CDR3 has 13 residues. Per germline, CDR1 SGHTA and CDR2 FQGTGA. The ends were cut back, 5 bases at V and 6 bases at J, with 11 bases in the middle.

V usage is TRBV19 and J usage is TRBJ2-7; 8 positions match TRBD2. Trimming took 3 bases from V and 3 from J; bases not matched to a gene: 4. Germline loops: CDR1 LNHDA, CDR2 SQIVND (reference sequence). This CDR3 is built from 14 residues. CDR3 sequence reads: CASSMGLAGYEQYF. CDR3 nucleotide sequence: TGTGCCAGTAGTATGGGCCTAGCGGGCTACGAGCAGTACTTC.

The chain employs TRBV6-5 and TRBJ2-2; unclear D gene. This CDR3 is built from 12 residues. Germline CDR1 and CDR2: MNHEY and SVGAGI. Trimming took 7 bases from V and 7 from J, leaving 10 bases between them. The DNA of the CDR3 is TGTGCCAGCACCTCCCCTGTCGGGGAGCTGTTTTTT. Amino acids: CASTSPVGELFF.

The chain employs TRBV2 and TRBJ2-2; 7 nucleotides line up with TRBD1. CDR1 is SNHLY and CDR2 is FYNNEI in the germline V gene. The J segment lost 1 base and the V segment lost 4 bases, leaving 0 bases of the junction unmatched. The CDR3 covers 14 residues. The CDR3 loop reads CASSGQGNTGELFF. DNA for the CDR3: TGTGCCAGCAGTGGACAGGGGAACACCGGGGAGCTGTTTTTT.

The J gene is TRBJ1-1, the V gene TRBV27, with TRBD1 matching over 7 bases. V was pared by 6 bases and J by 4 bases, with 14 bases of the junction left unmatched. Per germline, CDR1 MNHEY and CDR2 SMNVEV (reference sequence). This CDR3 is built from 16 residues. The chain's CDR3 is CASRPLERGLGTEAFF. The CDR3 coding sequence is TGTGCCAGCAGGCCGCTTGAGAGGGGGCTGGGCACTGAAGCTTTCTTT.

This chain uses TRBV19 with TRBJ2-1; D might be TRBD2 (5 bases). V was cut by 3 bases and J by 8 bases, with 11 bases left in between. The CDR3 is made up of 13 amino acids. The V gene's germline CDR1 is LNHDA and CDR2 SQIVND (reference sequence). Here the CDR3 reads CASSIRGVDEQFF. CDR3 sequence (DNA): TGTGCCAGTAGTATCCGGGGTGTGGATGAGCAGTTCTTC.

The J gene is TRBJ2-6, the V gene TRBV14; TRBD2 aligns across 9 bases. The ends lost 4 bases at V and 1 base at J; junction bases unmatched: 11. Germline CDR1 SGHDN, CDR2 FVKESK. The CDR3 runs to 19 residues. DNA of the CDR3: TGTGCCAGCAGCCGATATCCGGGACTAGCCGATTCTGGGGCCAACGTCCTGACTTTC. It yields the protein CASSRYPGLADSGANVLTF.

CDR3 amino acids: CASTTGASGANVLTF. The CDR3 region has the DNA TGTGCCAGCACCACGGGAGCCTCTGGGGCCAACGTCCTGACTTTC. The chain employs TRBV6-5 and TRBJ2-6, with D possibly TRBD2 on 6 matching bases. Germline V gives CDR1 MNHEY, CDR2 SVGAGI. There are 15 residues in the CDR3. V gave up 7 bases and J gave up 0 bases, with 10 bases separating them.

This chain uses TRBV7-3 with TRBJ1-5, with D hard to call. The germline V gene encodes CDR1 SGHTA and CDR2 FQGTGA. The CDR3 totals 12 residues. Trimming removed 5 bases from V and 6 bases from J, with 8 bases in between. The CDR3 reads CASSPPGQPQHF. CDR3 DNA: TGTGCCAGCAGCCCCCCAGGTCAGCCCCAGCATTTT.

A note on this clone: At one end the junction does not follow the germline gene, possibly because of a read error. J is TRBJ1-4 and V is TRBV15; 9 nucleotides agree with TRBD1. The germline gives CDR1 LNHNV, CDR2 YYDKDF (reference sequence). This CDR3 has 16 amino acids. CDR3 in DNA: TGTGCCACCAGCGGAGATAAACAGGGGGCACGAGAAAAACTGTTTTTT. Translation gives CATSGDKQGAREKLFF.

V and J are TRBV19 and TRBJ2-2, with 10 bases fitting TRBD1. V dropped 4 bases and J dropped 5; count of bases not matched to a gene: 7. The CDR3 loop spans 16 amino acids. Germline values: CDR1 LNHDA, CDR2 SQIVND (reference sequence). CDR3 region: CASSTSDRGLTGELFF. The DNA of the CDR3 is TGTGCCAGTAGTACCTCCGACAGGGGGCTAACCGGGGAGCTGTTTTTT.

The chain has TRBV12-3 or TRBV12-4 and TRBJ2-7, with TRBD1 identical over 7 bases. The J segment lost 1 base and the V segment lost 6 bases, leaving 3 bases of the junction unmatched. There are 13 residues in the CDR3. Written as DNA, the CDR3 is TGTGCCAGCAGCAGGGGGTTATCCTACGAGCAGTACTTC. Its protein is CASSRGLSYEQYF.

This clone turned up a few times. The chain joins TRBV19 to TRBJ1-1, with 9 bases identical to TRBD1. In germline, CDR1 is LNHDA, CDR2 SQIVND (reference sequence). V lost 7 bases and J lost 4; bases outside the gene matches: 13. This CDR3 spans 16 amino acids. CDR3 loop: CASTDPGQGLGTEAFF. The CDR3 DNA reads TGTGCCAGTACCGATCCGGGACAGGGATTAGGCACTGAAGCTTTCTTT.